Reported below is one T cell receptor (beta chain). No antigen is known for it. The data were obtained in a study of blood T cells in healthy people across ages. Study-level points and caveats: While age rose, TCR beta diversity per million T cells dropped in a roughly linear way.

The second PCR ran roughly 7 to 11 cycles with a sample-barcoded 5' primer and J-beta primers. TCRdb used MiXCR to reprocess the 5' RACE reads, holding one entry per CDR3 protein. The sample holds roughly 570,000 distinct CDR3 sequences, 27% seen once. Trimming took off 3 bases at V and 0 bases at J, with 17 bases between the two ends. The CDR3 runs to 18 residues. The germline CDR1 and CDR2 sequences are SNHLY and FYNNEI. This TCR was sampled from a woman between 65 and 79 years old in good health. The chain uses TRBV2 and TRBJ1-4; no clear D. Material for sequencing was blood. CDR3 bases: TGTGCCAGCAGTGACTTGGGGATTGGTTATGCAACTAATGAAAAACTGTTTTTT. It codes for CASSDLGIGYATNEKLFF.